The 3 T cell receptor beta chains in this list originate from one sample, sequenced in a study of blood T cell repertoires in COVID-19 (TCRdb year 2020). The library was generated by the immunoSEQ multiplex PCR assay. Imported from immuneACCESS, the table was reduced by TCRdb to in-frame sequences with V and J called. These copies leave out some clones; in studies compared against another copy, an unresolved V gene accounts for under half, and the cause of the remainder is not known. A total of more than 100,000 clones appear in this sample, 80% to 90% of them only once. 3.5% of the sample is held by the ten biggest clonotypes. Sequencing input: peripheral blood. The receptor set was obtained from a woman aged 55-70 years with acute or convalescent COVID-19.

The rearrangement joins TRBV7-9 to TRBJ1-5, with D tentatively TRBD1 (5 bases). Germline CDR1 reads SEHNR; CDR2 reads FQNEAQ (reference sequence). This CDR3 is 13 amino acids long. The V and J ends lost 4 bases and 7 bases respectively, with 11 bases between them. The CDR3 bases are TGTGCCAGCAGCTCCCAGGGAAGCCAGCCCCAGCATTTT. Translated: CASSSQGSQPQHF.

This chain uses TRBV7-7 with TRBJ2-5; tentatively, D is TRBD2 (5 bases). This CDR3 is 11 amino acids long. Germline assignment: CDR1 SSHAT and CDR2 FNYEAQ (reference sequence). CDR3 sequence (DNA): TGTGCTAGCCCGGAGGTAGAGACCCAGTACTTC. Its protein is CASPEVETQYF.

V is TRBV27 and J is TRBJ1-5, with D perhaps TRBD1 (6 bases). Germline values: CDR1 MNHEY, CDR2 SMNVEV (reference sequence). There are 14 residues in the CDR3. V lost 6 bases to trimming and J lost 3 bases, with 12 bases between them. CDR3 region: CASRQGVSNQPQHF. DNA for the CDR3: TGTGCCAGCAGACAGGGAGTATCCAATCAGCCCCAGCATTTT.